These T cell receptor beta chains were read from a single sample in a study of blood T cell repertoires in COVID-19. The assay was immunoSEQ multiplex PCR, and TCRdb's table has in-frame clones only and misses some. The sample records around 190,000 clones, 86% being singletons. Sequenced input: PBMCs or T cells enriched from blood (not recorded which). The receptor source for this set is a man in his forties with acute COVID-19. CDR3s include the opening cysteine and the closing phenylalanine or tryptophan. The listing skips clone size in some rows; elsewhere it reads once, few, many or a size class.

v_call	clone_size	cdr3_aa
TRBV29-1	NA	CSLGTGGTDTQYF
TRBV24-1	once	CATSEPGLAAQETQYF
TRBV5-6	NA	CASRLTGTYEQYF
TRBV5-1	NA	CASRAGEYNEQFF
TRBV7-3	once	CASSLIPYRTGQRTGELFF
TRBV15	NA	CATSPGYTEAFF
TRBV2	NA	CASLQGFSYEQYF
TRBV15	once	CATSSLGGGDPGTEAFF
TRBV19	NA	CASSIPGRELFF
TRBV3-1/TRBV3-2	NA	CASSLAAGGGYGYTF
TRBV27	NA	CASSLASGRNREQFF
TRBV27	NA	CASSLKGRSSYEQYF
TRBV7-2	NA	CASSFRGWAGSGNQETQYF
TRBV10-3	NA	CAISKQGDYGYTF
TRBV3-1/TRBV3-2	NA	CASSPREFQFYGYTF
TRBV27	NA	CASLASGRAEQFF
TRBV10-3	many	CAISVAGGGNQPQHF
TRBV28	NA	CASITSGSHNEQFF
TRBV3-1/TRBV3-2	few	CASSHVYGYTF
TRBV5-1	NA	CASSLGAGGVLGNEQFF
TRBV5-1	once	CASSPGVANKYNEQFF
TRBV2	few	CASKRTSLYEQYF
TRBV29-1	NA	CSGGTGIEQFF
TRBV7-8	NA	CASSADQGKETQYF
TRBV7-9	NA	CASSFLGVGTDTQYF
TRBV4-1	NA	CASSQATGMGAGYTF
TRBV3-1/TRBV3-2	few	CASSQGTPGQIFYEQYF
TRBV30	NA	CAWSVPGVGEKLFF